The 27 T cell receptor beta chains reported below all come from one sample, sequenced in a study of molecular identifiers for immune sequencing clone quantification. TCRdb independently ran MiXCR on the PCR reads; one entry per CDR3 protein. The table includes around 320,000 distinct CDR3 sequences, roughly 24% detected once. Specimen: naive CD8+ T cells from blood, with Jurkat cell RNA spiked in. The subset here: FACS-sorted CD8+CD4-CCR7+CD45RA+ naive T cells. These receptor sequences come from a human donor in good health. Some libraries in this study had Jurkat cell RNA spiked in.

The chain recombines TRBV7-9 with TRBJ2-5, with 8 nucleotides matching TRBD2. The CDR3 is 14 residues long. The germline gives CDR1 SEHNR, CDR2 FQNEAQ (reference sequence). Trimming took 11 bases from V and 5 from J; bases not matched to a gene: 13. CDR3 sequence: CASTGGRGSETQYF. The CDR3 coding sequence is TGTGCCTCGACGGGAGGGAGGGGTTCGGAGACCCAGTACTTC. The full variable domain, rest sourced from reference TRBV7-9 and TRBJ2-5, is DTGVSQNPRHKITKRGQNVTFRCDPISEHNRLYWYRQTLGQGPEFLTYFQNEAQLEKSRLLSDRFSAERPKGSFSTLEIQRTEQGDSAMYLCASTGGRGSETQYFGPGTRLLVL.

The V call is TRBV19, the J call TRBJ2-3, with 7 bases matching TRBD2. Germline CDR1 and CDR2: LNHDA and SQIVND (reference sequence). There are 16 residues in the CDR3. The trim removed 3 bases at V and 5 bases at J, leaving 11 bases unmatched. This CDR3 is CASSMSRTAGEDTQYF. The CDR3 nucleotides are TGTGCCAGTAGTATGAGCAGGACGGCGGGAGAAGATACGCAGTATTTT.

This clonotype was counted many times. The chain carries TRBV5-5 and TRBJ1-4; D remains unclear. With 0 bases removed from V and 6 bases from J, the gap between germline ends came to 9 bases. CDR3 length: 14 residues. Germline V gives CDR1 SGHKS, CDR2 YYEKEE (reference sequence). The CDR3 nucleotides are TGTGCCAGCAGCTTGGCCCGCACAGATGAAAAACTGTTTTTT. As protein: CASSLARTDEKLFF.

The chain uses TRBV4-3 and TRBJ2-7, with 7 bases that match TRBD1. The J segment lost 0 bases and the V segment lost 4 bases, leaving 3 bases of the junction unmatched. CDR3 length equals 14 residues. Germline V gives CDR1 LGHNA, CDR2 YSLEER. The CDR3 nucleotides read TGCGCCAGCAGCCCAGGGGGTCACTCCTACGAGCAGTACTTC. This codes for CASSPGGHSYEQYF.

As regards this clonotype: Possible read error: a much larger clone is one base away. The chain has TRBV29-1 and TRBJ1-2; D perhaps matches TRBD1 (5 bases). V shed 4 bases and J shed 4 bases, with 16 bases lying between them. The CDR3 totals 14 residues. In germline, CDR1 is SQVTM, CDR2 ANQGSEA. The CDR3, as DNA: TGCAGCGTTGGGACACCAGAAACTAGCTATGGCTACACCTTC. Protein product: CSVGTPETSYGYTF. Based on the CDR3 plus reference TRBV29-1 and TRBJ1-2, the full variable domain is SAVISQKPSRDICQRGTSLTIQCQVDSQVTMMFWYRQQPGQSLTLIATANQGSEATYESGFVIDKFPISRPNLTFSTLTVSNMSPEDSSIYLCSVGTPETSYGYTFGSGTRLTVV.

This clonotype was recorded only once. The V gene is TRBV27, the J gene TRBJ1-6; TRBD1 is a possible D gene (5 bases). V lost 3 bases to trimming and J lost 13 bases, with 19 bases between them. The CDR3 has 15 amino acids. Germline CDR1 reads MNHEY; CDR2 reads SMNVEV (reference sequence). CDR3 in DNA: TGTGCCAGCAGTTTCTCCGGGACGGGTAAGTCTCCCCTCCACTTT. It specifies CASSFSGTGKSPLHF.

About this clonotype: The conserved final phenylalanine or tryptophan is absent from the CDR3, which likely points to a read error. CDR3 protein: CAWSVIQRAVNTEAFI. In nucleotides, the CDR3 is TGTGCCTGGAGTGTTATTCAAAGGGCCGTGAACACTGAAGCTTTCATT. The chain couples TRBV30 to TRBJ1-1; D is unclear. The CDR3 extends over 16 amino acids. Germline assignment: CDR1 GTSNPN and CDR2 SVGIG (reference sequence). V lost 0 bases and J lost 0, with 14 bases in between.

The genes are TRBV30 and TRBJ1-1; 8 bases are a match to TRBD1. Germline V CDR1 and CDR2: GTSNPN, SVGIG (reference sequence). Losses at the gene ends were 2 bases for V and 3 bases for J; bases not matched to a gene: 8. CDR3 size: 15 residues. CDR3 region: CAWSIWTGMHTEAFF. The DNA of the CDR3 is TGTGCCTGGAGTATCTGGACAGGGATGCACACTGAAGCTTTCTTT.

In the case of this clonotype: Compared with germline, one end of the junction differs, possibly owing to a read error. The V gene is TRBV7-2, the J gene TRBJ2-1, with 13 bases matching TRBD2. Germline V gene sequence: CDR1 SGHTA, CDR2 FQGNSA. The CDR3 totals 17 residues. The CDR3 reads CACSLTPRTSGGNEQFF. CDR3 DNA sequence: TGTGCCTGCAGCTTAACCCCCCGGACTAGCGGGGGCAATGAGCAGTTCTTC.

This clonotype was seen a handful of times. This sequence joins TRBV30 and TRBJ2-6; weak D call: TRBD2 (5 bases). The CDR3 runs to 14 residues. From germline, CDR1 is GTSNPN and CDR2 SVGIG (reference sequence). The V gene lost 8 bases and the J gene lost 1 base, with 12 bases spanning the gap. For the CDR3, the DNA is TGTGCCGGGGATCGGGGTTCTGGGGCCAACGTCCTGACTTTC. Translation gives CAGDRGSGANVLTF.

About this clonotype itself: A read error may explain this, as a much larger clone is one base away. The chain employs TRBV30 and TRBJ2-1, with TRBD2 identical over 9 bases. This CDR3 spans 13 amino acids. The J segment lost 8 bases and the V segment lost 5 bases, leaving 7 bases of the junction unmatched. Germline lookup yields CDR1 GTSNPN and CDR2 SVGIG (reference sequence). CDR3 region: CAWAAQREDEQFF. In nucleotides, the CDR3 is TGTGCCTGGGCTGCTCAGCGGGAGGATGAGCAGTTCTTC.

This clonotype was seen many times. V usage is TRBV18 and J usage is TRBJ2-7; 10 bases are a match to TRBD1. The germline V gene has CDR1 KGHSH and CDR2 LQKENI. J lost 4 bases, V lost 2 bases, and 2 bases had no gene match. The CDR3 has 14 residues. The CDR3 here is CASSPGQGEYEQYF. CDR3 nucleotide sequence: TGTGCCAGCTCACCAGGACAGGGGGAATACGAGCAGTACTTC.

Worth noting for this clonotype: Given a much more abundant clone one base away, this may be a read error. Here the CDR3 DNA reads TGTGCCAGCAGCCCGGGACTCGGCCGGGAGACCCGGTACTTC. It is translated as CASSPGLGRETRYF. The chain employs TRBV7-2 and TRBJ2-5; D is possibly TRBD2 (6 bases). The CDR3 is 14 amino acids. Germline lookup yields CDR1 SGHTA and CDR2 FQGNSA.

CDR3 in DNA: TGTGCCAGCAGCCACCCGGCGTGGGGACCTAGCTCAGATACGCAGTATTTT. This translates into CASSHPAWGPSSDTQYF. The chain is built from TRBV7-9 and TRBJ2-3; tentatively, D is TRBD1 or TRBD2 (5 bases each). The germline V and J ends were trimmed by 5 bases and 4 bases, with 22 bases remaining between them. The germline V gene has CDR1 SEHNR and CDR2 FQNEAQ (reference sequence). This CDR3 is built from 17 residues.

As concerns this clonotype: A read error may be the cause here, since a much bigger clone is one base away. This chain uses TRBV7-6 with TRBJ2-3; 10 bases fit TRBD1. Germline assignment: CDR1 SGHVS and CDR2 FNYEAQ. The CDR3 loop spans 15 amino acids. The CDR3 sequence: CASGLADRGTDTQYF. CDR3 bases: TGTGCCAGCGGCTTAGCGGACAGGGGGACAGATACGCAGTATTTT. Variable domain in full (rest from reference TRBV7-6 and TRBJ2-3): GAGVSQSPRYKVTKRGQDVALRCDPISGHVSLYWYRQALGQGPEFLTYFNYEAQQDKSGLPNDRFSAERPEGSISTLTIQRTEQRDSAMYRCASGLADRGTDTQYFGPGTRLTVL.

The chain couples TRBV12-3 or TRBV12-4 to TRBJ2-2; D may match TRBD1 or TRBD2 (5 bases each). The CDR3 covers 13 residues. Deletions cut 3 bases from V and 6 bases from J, with 8 bases between. The CDR3 reads CASSFQGAGELFF. Written as DNA, the CDR3 is TGTGCCAGCAGTTTCCAGGGAGCCGGGGAGCTGTTTTTT.

This chain uses TRBV6-2 or TRBV6-3 with TRBJ2-6; D unclear. The ends were cut back, 5 bases at V and 6 bases at J, with 11 bases in the middle. Germline lookup yields CDR1 MNHEY and CDR2 SVGEGT. The CDR3 covers 14 residues. The CDR3 bases are TGTGCCAGCAGTCCTGCTTCTTCGGCCAACGTCCTGACTTTC. This codes for CASSPASSANVLTF.

In this sample, this clonotype turned up once. This may be a read error, as it is one base from a much larger clone. The CDR3, as DNA: TGCGCCGGCAGCCAGGCTGACAGGGGGCGGCAGCCCCAGCATTTT. Its translation: CAGSQADRGRQPQHF. This rearrangement joins TRBV4-1 to TRBJ1-5; 10 bases align to TRBD1. The CDR3 consists of 15 residues. Germline lookup yields CDR1 MGHRA and CDR2 YSYEKL.

The sample holds a few counts of this clonotype. The chain has TRBV4-3 and TRBJ1-1; no reliable D call. Trimming cost V 0 bases and J 2 bases, with 13 bases left between them. This CDR3 comprises 16 residues. The germline gives CDR1 LGHNA, CDR2 YSLEER. CDR3 nucleotide sequence: TGCGCCAGCAGCCAAGACCCATACAGTCTAAACACTGAAGCTTTCTTT. This gives the protein CASSQDPYSLNTEAFF.

Turning to this clonotype: A much bigger clone sits one base away, suggesting this may be a read error. The chain combines TRBV19 with TRBJ1-5; a possible D gene is TRBD1 (5 bases). CDR1 is LNHDA, CDR2 SQIVND, per germline (reference sequence). The CDR3 has 14 amino acids. The CDR3 loop is CASAVPAGNQPLHF. In DNA, the CDR3 is TGTGCCAGCGCCGTCCCCGCAGGGAATCAGCCCCTGCATTTT.

This clonotype was seen at least ten times. The rearrangement links TRBV29-1 to TRBJ1-3; unclear D gene. This CDR3 comprises 13 residues. Germline V gene sequence: CDR1 SQVTM, CDR2 ANQGSEA. Trimming took 0 bases from V and 6 from J, leaving 9 bases between them. CDR3 bases: TGCAGCGTTGAAGATCGGCAGTTAAACACCATATATTTT. Its protein product is CSVEDRQLNTIYF.

This clonotype was seen many times. The chain uses TRBV9 and TRBJ2-7, with a weak D call TRBD1 (6 bases). V gave up 5 bases and J gave up 2 bases, with 14 bases separating them. Per germline, CDR1 SGDLS and CDR2 YYNGEE. The CDR3 loop spans 14 amino acids. Written as DNA, the CDR3 is TGTGCCAGCAGTCCCGGGACAACCACCTACGAGCAGTACTTC. Translation: CASSPGTTTYEQYF.

A few counts support this clonotype. The chain is built from TRBV7-9 and TRBJ1-6; a weak D match, TRBD1 (5 bases). Trimming removed 4 bases from V and 6 bases from J, with 16 bases in between. Germline V gene lookup returns CDR1 SEHNR and CDR2 FQNEAQ (reference sequence). The CDR3 is 16 amino acids. The CDR3 sequence: CASSSGEGRGNSPLHF. The CDR3 DNA sequence: TGTGCCAGCAGCTCCGGGGAGGGTAGGGGTAATTCACCCCTCCACTTT.

This clonotype was observed at least ten times. V gene TRBV28 combines with J gene TRBJ2-7, with D possibly being TRBD1 (6 bases). This CDR3 contains 12 residues. V was trimmed by 2 bases and J by 5 bases, leaving 7 bases between them. Germline assignment: CDR1 MDHEN and CDR2 SYDVKM. CDR3 sequence reads: CASSLGTNEQYF. DNA of the CDR3: TGTGCCAGCAGTTTAGGGACAAACGAGCAGTACTTC.

A remark on this clonotype: A much larger clone lies a single base off, so this may be a read error. The CDR3 loop reads CASSPGDTAHQPLHF. CDR3 DNA sequence: TGTGCCAGCAGCCCGGGGGATACGGCACATCAGCCCCTGCATTTT. The chain is built from TRBV6-5 and TRBJ1-5; perhaps TRBD1 as D (5 bases). CDR1 and CDR2 from the germline V gene are MNHEY and SVGAGI. The CDR3 spans 15 residues.

This clonotype has at least ten counts. The chain recombines TRBV28 with TRBJ2-7, with TRBD1 matching 8 bases. V gave up 5 bases and J gave up 11 bases; unmatched junction bases: 5. The CDR3 contains 11 residues. The germline V gene has CDR1 MDHEN and CDR2 SYDVKM. The CDR3 DNA is TGTGCCAGCAGTCCGGACAGGGAGGAGTACTTC. Amino acids: CASSPDREEYF. Full variable domain (missing parts from reference TRBV28 and TRBJ2-7): DVKVTQSSRYLVKRTGEKVFLECVQDMDHENMFWYRQDPGLGLRLIYFSYDVKMKEKGDIPEGYSVSREKKERFSLILESASTNQTSMYLCASSPDREEYFGPGTRLTVT.

This clonotype was seen a few times. The V gene is TRBV4-3, the J gene TRBJ1-1; 7 bases align to TRBD1. Trimming removed 0 bases from V and 9 bases from J; junction bases left unmatched: 10. In germline, CDR1 is LGHNA, CDR2 YSLEER. This CDR3 contains 15 residues. The CDR3 sequence: CASSQERIGTAKAFF. CDR3 in DNA: TGCGCCAGCAGCCAAGAGAGGATAGGGACAGCCAAAGCTTTCTTT.